This note documents a single TCR beta chain sequence. The data were obtained in a study of blood T cell repertoires in COVID-19. This CDR3 is 15 amino acids long. The germline V gene encodes CDR1 LGHDT and CDR2 YNNKEL (reference sequence). Trimming took 0 bases from V and 8 from J, leaving 16 bases between them. As processed by the authors: Amplification with reference gene primers provided the estimates of nucleated cell counts. TCRdb keeps only in-frame clones here, not all; method: immunoSEQ multiplex PCR. V, J and clone size were drawn from that table, and D and trimming were deduced from the DNA. The sample consists of roughly 250,000 clones, roughly 77% of them appearing once.

The chain joins TRBV3-1 (or the pseudogene TRBV3-2) to TRBJ1-2; no clear D gene. This receptor was obtained from a woman at least 80 years old with acute or convalescent COVID-19. Sequenced: peripheral blood. The chain's CDR3 is CASSQDRRGSWGYTF. In nucleotides, the CDR3 is TGTGCCAGCAGCCAAGATCGGCGCGGGTCTTGGGGCTACACCTTC.